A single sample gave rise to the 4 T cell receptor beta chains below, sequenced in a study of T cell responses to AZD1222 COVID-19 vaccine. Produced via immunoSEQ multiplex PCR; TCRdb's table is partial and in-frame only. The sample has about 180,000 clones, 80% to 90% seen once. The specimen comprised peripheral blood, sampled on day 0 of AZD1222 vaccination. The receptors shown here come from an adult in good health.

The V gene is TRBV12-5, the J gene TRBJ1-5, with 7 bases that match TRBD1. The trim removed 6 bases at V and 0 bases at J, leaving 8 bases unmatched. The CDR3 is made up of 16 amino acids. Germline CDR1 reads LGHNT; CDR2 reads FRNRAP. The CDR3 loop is CASGNPGTDSNQPQHF. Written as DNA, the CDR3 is TGTGCTAGTGGAAATCCCGGGACAGATAGCAATCAGCCCCAGCATTTT.

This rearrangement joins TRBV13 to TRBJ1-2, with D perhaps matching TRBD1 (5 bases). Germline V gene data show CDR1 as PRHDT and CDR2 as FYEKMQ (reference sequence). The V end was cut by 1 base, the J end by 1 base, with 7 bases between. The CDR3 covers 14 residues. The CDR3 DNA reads TGTGCCAGCAGCTTAGCAGGGTTTAACTATGGCTACACCTTC. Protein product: CASSLAGFNYGYTF.

CDR3 nucleotide sequence: TGTGCCAGCAGTTCACCCGCCCATGGGGCAGGGGTGTCCGGAAACACCATATATTTT. The encoded protein is CASSSPAHGAGVSGNTIYF. This chain connects TRBV28 to TRBJ1-3; maybe TRBD1 (6 bases). The CDR3 is 19 residues long. Looked up from germline, CDR1 is MDHEN and CDR2 is SYDVKM. Trimming removed 4 bases at V and 4 bases at J, with 26 bases between.

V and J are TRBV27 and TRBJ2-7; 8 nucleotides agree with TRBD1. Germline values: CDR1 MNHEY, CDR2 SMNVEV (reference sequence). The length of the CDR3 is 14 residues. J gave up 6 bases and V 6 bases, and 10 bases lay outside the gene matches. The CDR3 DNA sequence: TGTGCCAGCAGCCCAGGGGGCGTCCCTCTCGAGCAGTACTTC. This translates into CASSPGGVPLEQYF.